The clone carrying this TCR beta chain was picked up many times. Its antigen is not known. This sample was taken from a study of T-cell reconstitution after alpha-beta-depleted transplantation in children. Study conclusions and caveats: Surviving thymic progenitors and recipient T cells were the source of high TCRbeta diversity at day 60 in some patients. Expanded graft clones numbering several hundred reportedly gave rise to alpha-beta T cells about two months after transplant. Newly produced T cells mostly accounted for T-cell counts and diversity one year post-transplant.

The CDR3 is 14 amino acids. V shed 4 bases and J 6 bases; nucleotides not matched to a gene: 5. CDR1 and CDR2 (germline): SGDLS, YYNGEE. Preparation of the TCRbeta library was carried out with unique molecular identifiers. TCRdb re-called the PCR reads with MiXCR, one entry per CDR3 protein. The top ten hold approximately 4.1% of the sample, which has 180,000 or so distinct CDR3 sequences, roughly 6.5% seen once. The V and J genes are TRBV9 and TRBJ2-7; 12 bases line up with TRBD2. This TCR derives from a girl younger than two with combined immunodeficiency, due to receive a stem cell transplant. The sample in question was PBMCs, obtained before TCRalphabeta/CD19-depleted stem cell transplant. The CDR3 DNA sequence: TGTGCCAGCAGCCCTCCGACTAGCGGGGGCGAGCAGTACTTC. Translation gives CASSPPTSGGEQYF.